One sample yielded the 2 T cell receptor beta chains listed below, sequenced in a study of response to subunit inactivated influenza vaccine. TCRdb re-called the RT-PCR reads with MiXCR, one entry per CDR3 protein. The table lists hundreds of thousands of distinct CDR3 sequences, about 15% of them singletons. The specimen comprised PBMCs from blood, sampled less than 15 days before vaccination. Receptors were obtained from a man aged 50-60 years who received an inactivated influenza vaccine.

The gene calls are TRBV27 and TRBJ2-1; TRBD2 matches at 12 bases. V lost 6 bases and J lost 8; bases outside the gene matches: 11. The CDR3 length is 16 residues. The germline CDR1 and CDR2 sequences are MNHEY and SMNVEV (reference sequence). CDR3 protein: CASSRQGLAGVDEQFF. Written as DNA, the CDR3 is TGTGCCAGCAGCCGACAGGGACTAGCGGGTGTCGATGAGCAGTTCTTC.

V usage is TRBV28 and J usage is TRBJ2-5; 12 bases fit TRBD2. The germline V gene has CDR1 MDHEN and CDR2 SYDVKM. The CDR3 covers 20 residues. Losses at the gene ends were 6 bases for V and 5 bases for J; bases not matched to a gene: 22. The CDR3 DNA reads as TGTGCCAGCAGGTCGCTCCCATTCCTAGCGGGAGGGCCCAAAGTGGAGACCCAGTACTTC. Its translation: CASRSLPFLAGGPKVETQYF.